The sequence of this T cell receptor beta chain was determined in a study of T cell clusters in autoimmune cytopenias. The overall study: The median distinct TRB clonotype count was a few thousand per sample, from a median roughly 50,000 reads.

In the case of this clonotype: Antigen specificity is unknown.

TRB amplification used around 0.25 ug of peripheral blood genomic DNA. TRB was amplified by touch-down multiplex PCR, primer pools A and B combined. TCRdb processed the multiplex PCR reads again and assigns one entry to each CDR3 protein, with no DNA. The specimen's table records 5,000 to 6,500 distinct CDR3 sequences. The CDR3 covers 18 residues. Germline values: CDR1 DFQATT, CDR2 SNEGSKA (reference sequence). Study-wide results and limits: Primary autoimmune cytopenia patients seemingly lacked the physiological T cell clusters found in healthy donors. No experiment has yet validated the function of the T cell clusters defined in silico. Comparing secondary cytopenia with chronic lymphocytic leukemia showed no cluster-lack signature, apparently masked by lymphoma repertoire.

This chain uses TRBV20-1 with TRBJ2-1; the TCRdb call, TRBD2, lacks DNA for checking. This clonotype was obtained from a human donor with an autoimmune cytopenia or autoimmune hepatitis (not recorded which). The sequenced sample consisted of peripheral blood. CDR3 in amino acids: CSARDFDLAGGPENEQFF.